The 30 T cell receptor beta chains presented below share a single source sample, sequenced in a study of metastatic and nonmetastatic thyroid tumors. Thyroid surgery had not been preceded by any treatment in any patient. From the PCR reads, TCRdb re-called clones with MiXCR. The sample lists some 16,000 clones; around 14% were seen once. Sequenced material: blood. These TCRs come from a female donor with papillary thyroid cancer or a benign thyroid nodule (not recorded which). Some clones in this sample may be carry-over from other donors' samples.

The chain recombines TRBV11-1 with TRBJ1-1; perhaps TRBD1 as D (5 bases). Germline V CDR1 and CDR2: SGHAT, FQDESV (reference sequence). V was pared by 5 bases and J by 3 bases, with 19 bases between. The CDR3 is 16 amino acids. For the CDR3, the DNA is TGTGCCAGCAGCCGGACTGACAGTCCGGGGTACACTGAAGCTTTCTTT. Its protein is CASSRTDSPGYTEAFF.

Ten or more counts support this clone. The V gene is TRBV7-2, the J gene TRBJ1-1; D might be TRBD1 (5 bases). The V gene lost 5 bases and the J gene lost 4 bases, with 14 bases spanning the gap. This CDR3 has 14 residues. The germline CDR1 and CDR2 sequences are SGHTA and FQGNSA. In DNA, the CDR3 is TGTGCCAGCAGCCCACTCCCAGGGTCCACTGAAGCTTTCTTT. It encodes CASSPLPGSTEAFF. Variable domain in full (rest from reference TRBV7-2 and TRBJ1-1): GAGVSQSPSNKVTEKGKDVELRCDPISGHTALYWYRQSLGQGLEFLIYFQGNSAPDKSGLPSDRFSAERTGGSVSTLTIQRTQQEDSAVYLCASSPLPGSTEAFFGQGTRLTVV.

Of note for this clone: This may come from a read error, since a much larger clone is one base off. The sample holds other DNA sequences that translate to the same CDR3. CDR3 bases: TGCGCCAGCGCCTCACTAGCGGGTCTCTACGATGAGCAGTTCTTC. It yields the protein CASASLAGLYDEQFF. The gene calls are TRBV5-1 and TRBJ2-1, with 9 bases lining up with TRBD2. This CDR3 has 15 amino acids. CDR1 is SGHRS, CDR2 YFSETQ, per germline.

This chain joins TRBV28 and TRBJ1-5, with TRBD1 as a possible D gene (6 bases). This CDR3 comprises 13 residues. V lost 7 bases and J lost 9, with 16 bases in between. Per the germline V gene, CDR1 is MDHEN and CDR2 is SYDVKM. The CDR3, as DNA: TGTGCCAGCACCCCTCAGTGGGGGCTGCCCCAGCATTTT. This codes for CASTPQWGLPQHF.

The rearrangement links TRBV20-1 to TRBJ2-7, with 13 bases aligning to TRBD2. This CDR3 is built from 17 residues. V trimming: 4 bases; J trimming: 3 bases; junction bases outside the gene matches: 12. In germline, CDR1 is DFQATT, CDR2 SNEGSKA (reference sequence). CDR3 DNA sequence: TGCAGTGCTATGGCAGGACTAGCGGGAGAGCTAGGCTACGAGCAGTACTTC. As protein: CSAMAGLAGELGYEQYF.

This clone was seen at least ten times. The chain couples TRBV5-5 to TRBJ1-2, with a tentative D call TRBD1 (6 bases). From germline, CDR1 is SGHKS and CDR2 YYEKEE (reference sequence). V lost 0 bases and J lost 3, with 9 bases in between. The CDR3 consists of 14 residues. CDR3 nucleotide sequence: TGTGCCAGCAGCTTGGAACAGGGCTACTATGGCTACACCTTC. It yields the protein CASSLEQGYYGYTF.

Concerning this clone itself: It may be a read error: a sequence one base away is much more abundant. This rearrangement joins TRBV5-4 to TRBJ2-2, with D possibly TRBD2 on 5 matching bases. CDR1 and CDR2 from the germline V gene are SGHNT and YYREEE (reference sequence). This CDR3 region has 15 residues. Trimming removed 4 bases at V and 2 bases at J, with 12 bases between. Here the CDR3 reads CASSISEINTGELFF. CDR3 nucleotides: TGTGCCAGCAGCATTAGCGAGATAAACACCGGGGAGCTGTTTTTT.

A few counts support this clone. The chain joins TRBV7-9 to TRBJ2-7, with 7 bases identical to TRBD2. The V segment lost 3 bases and the J segment 5 bases; nucleotides outside the gene matches: 1. This CDR3 region has 12 residues. CDR1 and CDR2 from the germline V gene are SEHNR and FQNEAQ (reference sequence). The CDR3 nucleotides are TGTGCCAGCAGCTTGGCGGGGGACGAGCAGTACTTC. This gives the protein CASSLAGDEQYF. The full variable domain, completed using reference TRBV7-9 and TRBJ2-7, is DTGVSQNPRHKITKRGQNVTFRCDPISEHNRLYWYRQTLGQGPEFLTYFQNEAQLEKSRLLSDRFSAERPKGSFSTLEIQRTEQGDSAMYLCASSLAGDEQYFGPGTRLTVT.

Ten or more counts support this clone. V gene TRBV6-6 combines with J gene TRBJ1-1; D is unclear. The V and J ends lost 0 bases and 10 bases respectively, with 9 bases between them. The CDR3 runs to 12 residues. In germline, CDR1 is MNHNY, CDR2 SVGAGI (reference sequence). The CDR3 reads CASSYSIRLAFF. Written as DNA, the CDR3 is TGTGCCAGCAGTTACTCCATCCGGTTAGCTTTCTTT.

This clone appeared many times. The chain uses TRBV20-1 and TRBJ2-1, with 11 bases aligning to TRBD2. This CDR3 region has 14 residues. Germline CDR1 and CDR2: DFQATT and SNEGSKA (reference sequence). Germline trimming cut 5 bases from V and 12 bases from J; bases unmatched to any gene: 12. The DNA for the CDR3 is TGCAGTGCTCCTTCTAGCGGGAGGCGTGATTTGCAGTTCTTC. It is translated as CSAPSSGRRDLQFF.

This clone was counted ten times or more. This chain connects TRBV5-1 to TRBJ2-5; TRBD2 agrees at 8 bases. Per germline, CDR1 SGHRS and CDR2 YFSETQ. There are 14 residues in the CDR3. V lost 4 bases to trimming and J lost 2 bases; unmatched junction nucleotides: 4. CDR3 nucleotide sequence: TGCGCCAGCAGCGAGATAGCGGGGCAAGAGACCCAGTACTTC. This translates into CASSEIAGQETQYF.

By frequency in the sample, this clone is medium-sized. J is TRBJ2-7 and V is TRBV12-3 or TRBV12-4, with 8 positions matching TRBD2. The CDR3 is 13 residues long. Trimming took 5 bases from V and 4 from J; bases not matched to a gene: 4. CDR3 DNA: TGTGCCAGCAGTGAGGGACTAGAATACGAGCAGTACTTC. Protein sequence: CASSEGLEYEQYF.

This clone has at least ten counts. The rearrangement uses TRBV18 and TRBJ2-7, with 7 nucleotides matching TRBD1. With 3 bases clipped from V and 0 bases from J, the junction kept 2 bases outside the gene matches. Looked up from germline, CDR1 is KGHSH and CDR2 is LQKENI. The CDR3 totals 14 residues. The CDR3 nucleotides read TGTGCCAGCTCACCCGGGACAGACTCCTACGAGCAGTACTTC. Its protein product is CASSPGTDSYEQYF.

In this sample, this clone turned up many times. CDR3 bases: TGTGCCAGCAGCTTATATCAGGTCGGGACCCTTGGCACTGAAGCTTTCTTT. This codes for CASSLYQVGTLGTEAFF. The chain employs TRBV11-1 and TRBJ1-1; the D gene is possibly TRBD1 (5 bases). Trimming took 2 bases from V and 4 from J, leaving 20 bases between them. The CDR3 runs 17 residues. The germline V gene has CDR1 SGHAT and CDR2 FQDESV (reference sequence).

At least ten counts were recorded for this clone. V gene TRBV7-2 combines with J gene TRBJ1-6, with 9 bases matching TRBD1. Germline trimming cut 5 bases from V and 10 bases from J; bases unmatched to any gene: 9. This CDR3 spans 15 amino acids. Per germline, CDR1 SGHTA and CDR2 FQGNSA. CDR3 nucleotide sequence: TGTGCCAGCAGCCGAGCACCGGGACAGGGATCACCCCTCCACTTT. It encodes CASSRAPGQGSPLHF.

This clone has at least ten counts. The chain uses TRBV7-9 and TRBJ2-7; TRBD2 might be the D (6 bases). The CDR3 extends over 15 amino acids. V lost 5 bases, J lost 4 bases, and 18 bases lay in between. CDR1 is SEHNR and CDR2 is FQNEAQ in the germline V gene (reference sequence). CDR3 in DNA: TGTGCCAGCAGCCCCGGGCGAGGGAGGACTTACGAGCAGTACTTC. It translates to CASSPGRGRTYEQYF. The complete variable domain, with remaining parts taken from reference TRBV7-9 and TRBJ2-7, reads DTGVSQNPRHKITKRGQNVTFRCDPISEHNRLYWYRQTLGQGPEFLTYFQNEAQLEKSRLLSDRFSAERPKGSFSTLEIQRTEQGDSAMYLCASSPGRGRTYEQYFGPGTRLTVT.

By share of the sample, this clone is medium-sized. The rearrangement joins TRBV6-2 or TRBV6-3 to TRBJ1-1, with 7 bases aligning to TRBD1. Unmatched junction bases numbered 4, after V lost 6 bases and J lost 0 bases. CDR3 size: 14 residues. Per the germline V gene, CDR1 is MNHEY and CDR2 is SVGEGT. In nucleotides, the CDR3 is TGTGCCAGCAGGACAGGGTTCATGAACACTGAAGCTTTCTTT. This sequence encodes CASRTGFMNTEAFF.

As regards this clone: A much more abundant neighbour one base away suggests this may be a read error. V and J are TRBV5-1 and TRBJ1-1, with D uncertain. The germline V gene has CDR1 SGHRS and CDR2 YFSETQ. This CDR3 comprises 14 residues. CDR3 coding DNA: TGCGCCAGCAGCTTGGACGGATTGAACACTGAAGCTTCCTTT. It specifies CASSLDGLNTEASF.

Judged by abundance, this clone is medium-sized. The chain has TRBV12-3 or TRBV12-4 and TRBJ2-7, with D perhaps given as TRBD1 or TRBD2 (5 bases each). The CDR3 spans 14 residues. The germline V and J ends were trimmed by 1 base and 0 bases, with 7 bases remaining between them. CDR3: CASSLVGGSYEQYF. DNA for the CDR3: TGTGCCAGCAGTTTAGTTGGGGGCTCCTACGAGCAGTACTTC.

This clone was seen many times. The genes are TRBV10-3 and TRBJ2-7; D might be TRBD2 (6 bases). Trimming shortened V by 4 bases and J by 0 bases, and 13 bases separated the two germline ends. This CDR3 comprises 15 residues. The V gene's germline CDR1 is ENHRY and CDR2 SYGVKD. CDR3 in amino acids: CAISGYSGSSYEQYF. The CDR3 DNA sequence: TGTGCCATCAGTGGATACTCCGGGAGCTCCTACGAGCAGTACTTC.

This clone was observed at least ten times. Since a much larger clone is just one base distant, this may be a read error. V is TRBV6-1 and J is TRBJ2-7, with 8 bases lining up with TRBD1. Germline loops: CDR1 MNHNS, CDR2 SASEGT. The CDR3 covers 15 residues. CDR3 nucleotides: TGTGCCAGCAGGGAAGGGGCACAGGGGGACTACGAGCAGTACTTC. This encodes CASREGAQGDYEQYF.

To note about this clone: This may stem from a read error, because a much larger clone lies one nucleotide away. V gene TRBV20-1 combines with J gene TRBJ2-5; D is ambiguous. This CDR3 spans 11 amino acids. Germline V CDR1 and CDR2: DFQATT, SNEGSKA (reference sequence). V lost 2 bases and J lost 7, with 8 bases in between. The CDR3: CSARNGRTQYF. The CDR3 coding sequence is TGCAGTGCTAGAAACGGGCGGACCCAGTACTTC.

By share of the sample, this clone is medium-sized (0.01 to 0.1%). V usage is TRBV12-3 or TRBV12-4 and J usage is TRBJ2-2; possible D gene TRBD2, 5 bases. The germline V and J ends were trimmed by 6 bases and 4 bases, with 12 bases remaining between them. The CDR3 runs 14 residues. CDR3 nucleotide sequence: TGTGCCAGCAGACCCGGACTTTTCACCGGGGAGCTGTTTTTT. It yields the protein CASRPGLFTGELFF.

This clone was counted a few times. The V call is TRBV15, the J call TRBJ2-2, with a possible D match to TRBD1 (6 bases). Germline-derived CDR1 and CDR2 are LNHNV and YYDKDF (reference sequence). This CDR3 spans 17 amino acids. V dropped 0 bases and J dropped 5 bases, with 16 bases sitting between them. CDR3 region: CATSRDRTVASTGELFF. As DNA, the CDR3 is TGTGCCACCAGCAGAGATCGGACAGTAGCGTCGACCGGGGAGCTGTTTTTT. The full variable domain, rest sourced from reference TRBV15 and TRBJ2-2, is DAMVIQNPRYQVTQFGKPVTLSCSQTLNHNVMYWYQQKSSQAPKLLFHYYDKDFNNEADTPDNFQSRRPNTSFCFLDIRSPGLGDTAMYLCATSRDRTVASTGELFFGEGSRLTVL.

The V call is TRBV7-6, the J call TRBJ1-6, with D possibly matching TRBD1 (6 bases). The CDR3 spans 13 residues. V shed 3 bases and J shed 8 bases, with 8 bases lying between them. Germline CDR1 SGHVS, CDR2 FNYEAQ. The CDR3 nucleotides read TGTGCCAGCAGCTTGCGACAGGATTCACCCCTCCACTTT. It specifies CASSLRQDSPLHF.

A remark on this clone: A junction end diverges from the germline sequence, so it may reflect a read error. This chain uses TRBV6-9 with TRBJ2-1; D may correspond to TRBD1 or TRBD2 (5 bases each). The CDR3 has 14 amino acids. The V gene's germline CDR1 is MNHGY and CDR2 SVAAGI. This CDR3 is CASSYGWGNNELYF. CDR3 bases: TGTGCCAGCAGTTACGGGTGGGGGAACAATGAGCTGTACTTC.

This clone was counted many times. The gene calls are TRBV29-1 and TRBJ1-1, with TRBD1 matching over 9 bases. CDR1 and CDR2 from the germline V gene are SQVTM and ANQGSEA. CDR3 length: 10 amino acids. V was clipped by 6 bases and J by 10 bases; unmatched bases: 3. The CDR3 DNA reads TGCAGCGTACAGGACAGGGGAGCTTTCTTT. Residues: CSVQDRGAFF.

The chain employs TRBV6-1 and TRBJ1-5; D gene unclear. Trimming took 6 bases from V and 9 from J, leaving 21 bases between them. CDR1 is MNHNS, CDR2 SASEGT, per germline. The CDR3 is made up of 15 amino acids. The CDR3 nucleotides are TGTGCCAGCAGGACTGCGGGCGGGGAGAGTGGGCCCCAGCATTTT. Protein: CASRTAGGESGPQHF.

This clone was seen more than once but under ten times. The chain carries TRBV19 and TRBJ2-2; 9 bases are shared with TRBD1. The CDR3 extends over 14 amino acids. Germline V CDR1 and CDR2: LNHDA, SQIVND (reference sequence). The trim removed 10 bases at V and 2 bases at J, leaving 5 bases unmatched. This CDR3 is CATSDRGNTGELFF. In DNA, the CDR3 is TGTGCCACATCGGACAGGGGCAACACCGGGGAGCTGTTTTTT. The whole variable domain, remainder taken from reference TRBV19 and TRBJ2-2, is DGGITQSPKYLFRKEGQNVTLSCEQNLNHDAMYWYRQDPGQGLRLIYYSQIVNDFQKGDIAEGYSVSREKKESFPLTVTSAQKNPTAFYLCATSDRGNTGELFFGEGSRLTVL.

This clone was counted many times. The chain couples TRBV30 to TRBJ1-3; D call uncertain. Per germline, CDR1 GTSNPN and CDR2 SVGIG (reference sequence). Deletions cut 2 bases from V and 2 bases from J, with 13 bases between. This CDR3 contains 15 residues. The CDR3 DNA follows: TGTGCCTGGAGTTTTACTGGGGTTGCTGGAAACACCATATATTTT. Its translation: CAWSFTGVAGNTIYF.